Below, one T cell receptor (beta chain) is given with its context. Its antigen is undetermined. PCR amplification relied on 60 Vbeta primers (plus 13 Jbeta primers). TCRdb keeps only in-frame clones here, not all; method: immunoSEQ multiplex PCR. The sample records approximately 160,000 clones, roughly 76% being singletons. The data stem from a study of cytomegalovirus exposure and HLA in healthy donors. Findings and caveats of the study: CMV serostatus alone was available as immune exposure information. According to the study, some 160 TCR beta chains were cytomegalovirus-associated.

Germline V gene sequence: CDR1 SGHNT, CDR2 YYREEE (reference sequence). J gave up 5 bases and V 0 bases, and 15 bases lay outside the gene matches. The CDR3 covers 19 residues. The sample comprised PBMCs. The rearrangement links TRBV5-4 to TRBJ2-1, with 9 bases lining up with TRBD2. The TCR comes from a human donor in good health. The CDR3 here is CASSLVGSGGLRRNNEQFF. CDR3 DNA: TGTGCCAGCAGCTTGGTAGGTAGCGGGGGCCTCCGTCGTAACAATGAGCAGTTCTTC. Supplemented by reference TRBV5-4 and TRBJ2-1, the full variable domain reads ETGVTQSPTHLIKTRGQQVTLRCSSQSGHNTVSWYQQALGQGPQFIFQYYREEENGRGNFPPRFSGLQFPNYSSELNVNALELDDSALYLCASSLVGSGGLRRNNEQFFGPGTRLTVL.